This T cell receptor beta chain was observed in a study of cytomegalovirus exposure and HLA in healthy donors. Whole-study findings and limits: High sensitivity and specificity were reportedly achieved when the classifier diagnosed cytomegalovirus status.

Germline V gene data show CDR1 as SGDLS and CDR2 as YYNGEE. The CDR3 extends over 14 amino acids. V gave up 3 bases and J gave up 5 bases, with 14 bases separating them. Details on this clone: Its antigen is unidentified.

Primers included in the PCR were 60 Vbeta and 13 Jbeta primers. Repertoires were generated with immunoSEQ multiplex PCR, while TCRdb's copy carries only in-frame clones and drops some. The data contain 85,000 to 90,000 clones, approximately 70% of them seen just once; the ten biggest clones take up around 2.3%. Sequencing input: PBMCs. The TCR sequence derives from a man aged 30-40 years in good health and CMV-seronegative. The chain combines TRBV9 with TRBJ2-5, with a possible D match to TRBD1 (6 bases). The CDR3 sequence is CASSETGLGETQYF. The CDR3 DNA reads TGTGCCAGCAGCGAAACAGGGTTGGGGGAGACCCAGTACTTC.